The entry that follows covers one T cell receptor (beta chain) sequence. This clonotype was counted many times. Its antigen specificity is not known. Qualities for individual bases were not recorded, and no much larger clone is one base off. The library was made by multiplex PCR. The data were produced on an Illumina HiSeq 4000. To build TCR beta libraries, CDR3 regions were amplified by Arm-PCR using iRepertoire HTBI primers. Gel purification was performed on PCR products prior to sequencing. In the authors' own workflow: Gene usage analysis of CDR3 amino acid clonotypes relied on the 55 to 80 TRBV and 15 or so TRBJ segments identified across samples. COPE and FqMerger were used to merge the filtered high-quality paired reads into contigs. BLAST was used to align contigs to IMGT TRBV, TRBD and TRBJ reference genes, and CDR3 was defined according to IMGT. Highly expanded clones were defined as clonotypes with a frequency above 0.1%. Shannon entropy was used to measure repertoire diversity, and the Gini coefficient was used to measure V-J evenness. A clonotype found in more than one individual was treated as public. The public reads were reanalyzed by TCRdb: fastp trimming at Q25, MiXCR alignment, in-frame beta chains only. Rows merge per CDR3 protein into single entries with the most common DNA and genes. The V and J calls and clone size are TCRdb's, not the authors'. The sample yields some 350,000 distinct CDR3 sequences; roughly 15% were counted once. Jointly, the top ten make up over 20% of the sample.

This specimen comes from a study of regulatory T cells in long-lasting Graves disease (dated by TCRdb to the early 2020s). Background on the whole study: Antithyroid drugs had been taken for less than 3 months by newly diagnosed Graves' disease patients. The study was conducted in China and was registered as a clinical trial. Persistent Graves' disease patients were compared with newly diagnosed Graves' disease patients by peripheral blood TCR sequencing and RNA sequencing. A total of around 35 samples underwent TCR sequencing, from around 13 patients with persistent Graves' disease and about 20 patients with newly diagnosed Graves' disease.

Broader findings and caveats from the paper: The authors acknowledged the small sample size as a limitation that may reduce accuracy. Sequencing and analysis were limited to the TCR beta chain. Only peripheral blood was studied, because thyroid tissue, the primary lesion, was inaccessible. Persistent patients shared more public clonotypes among themselves (around 3,000) than newly diagnosed patients did (over 950). Persistent disease showed preferential use of TRBV28, TRBJ1-2 and TRBJ2-5, whereas newly diagnosed disease favored TRBV20-1 and TRBJ2-1. Lower TCR Shannon entropy and fewer highly expanded clones were observed in persistent Graves' disease patients than in newly diagnosed patients, which suggested clonal expansion.

Spanning cysteine to phenylalanine, the CDR3 consists of 12 amino acids. The CDR3 DNA has 36 bases and is translated from base 1. V drops 4 bases and J drops 6 bases, leaving 6 bases in between. Taken from the germline V gene, the CDR1 and CDR2 loops are MDHEN and SYDVKM. According to the study, the label for this sample's time point signals: newly diagnosed GD, antithyroid drugs for less than 3 months. For both TCR sequencing and RNA sequencing, RNA was extracted from PBMCs in TRIzol. Graves' disease was diagnosed according to American Thyroid Association guidelines. Patients were recruited from an endocrinology department in Xi'an, China. Each patient gave approximately 9 milliliters of peripheral blood, collected in an EDTA anticoagulant tube. PBMCs were isolated by Ficoll Paque Plus density gradient separation without further T cell sorting. An Agilent 2100 Bioanalyzer and agarose gel were used to check RNA quality, while a NanoDrop 2000 measured RNA concentration.

The same data also went into a second study, on T cells in Graves' hyperthyroidism and ophthalmopathy. That second publication adds: Stable Graves' hyperthyroidism was defined as the absence of progression to ophthalmopathy over 18 months of follow-up. Hyperthyroidism patients were newly diagnosed, with disease duration under 2 months, and aged 18 to 65 years. Any patient with an uncontrolled infection, another autoimmune disease, pregnancy or lactation was excluded. Diagnoses relied on clinical symptoms, serum thyroxine and TRAb, thyroid ultrasound and orbital computed tomography. The TCR CDR3 was subjected to a first round of RT-PCR using the HTBI primer set and the Qiagen OneStep RT-PCR kit. Most expanded thyroid clonotypes (frequency above 0.001) were also detected in blood, suggesting blood repertoires may reflect thyroid immune responses. Ophthalmopathy was separated from stable hyperthyroidism by a 13 V-J signature model, with about 88% sensitivity and roughly 84% specificity obtained in cross-validation and 80%/75% obtained in testing. In validation, progression to ophthalmopathy was predicted by the model with nearly 71% sensitivity and nearly 75% specificity, a median of about 6.4 months before onset. A discovery cohort of roughly 100 patients, roughly 45 with Graves' ophthalmopathy and 55 to 60 with stable Graves' hyperthyroidism, was used to find distinguishing TCR V-J signatures. Prospective prediction of ophthalmopathy was tested in an independent validation cohort consisting of about 19 hyperthyroidism patients and over 15 patients who later progressed to ophthalmopathy. For training and testing, the 100 or so patients in the discovery cohort were randomly divided in a 7:3 ratio. The study also compared thyroid tissue and blood T-cell repertoires from more than 5 Graves' hyperthyroidism patients. After sampling, hyperthyroidism patients received methimazole starting at 30 mg daily, and ophthalmopathy patients received high-dose intravenous methylprednisolone. Libraries were constructed in a second round of multiplex PCR, after which size selection and purification were carried out. Paired-end sequencing of the libraries was performed with 100 bp reads on an Illumina HiSeq2000. SOAPnuke was used to process the raw data, removing reads that contained adapters or uncalled bases, had a mean Phred below 15, or lacked an exact match to the constant primer or identifier. COPE v1.2.5 was used to merge the high-quality paired reads, and each unique nucleotide sequence was defined as a clonotype. Clonotypes were aligned to IMGT TRBV, TRBD and TRBJ reference segments using MiTCR v1.1. Only V-J combinations with frequency above 0.0001, covering approximately 99% of repertoires, were analysed. The TCS score was defined as the ratio of F50 (clonal expansion) to E x V (chaos), calculated using BLOSUM62-based TCRdist between CDR3 peptides within each V-J. Welch's t-statistics and random forest reduced approximately 520 V-J features to around 14, which were used in a naive Bayes classifier (R e1071). Sample size was not statistically predetermined, and investigators were not blinded to group allocation. The paper reports TCR Vbeta CDR3 sequencing of 140 or so peripheral blood samples: approximately 41 ophthalmopathy, 75 to 80 hyperthyroidism and around 17 progressor patients.

This clonotype was sampled from a woman aged 18-35 years with Graves disease. Donor details come from another sample of the same person, matched by shared clones. The rearranged chain carries TRBV28 and TRBJ2-2, with the D gene call left open. Sequenced material: peripheral blood mononuclear cells (PBMCs), taken at new diagnosis, from a patient treated with antithyroid drugs. The CDR3 reads as follows: CASSSMSGELFF. The DNA sequence reads TGTGCCAGCAGTTCGATGTCCGGGGAGCTGTTTTTT.